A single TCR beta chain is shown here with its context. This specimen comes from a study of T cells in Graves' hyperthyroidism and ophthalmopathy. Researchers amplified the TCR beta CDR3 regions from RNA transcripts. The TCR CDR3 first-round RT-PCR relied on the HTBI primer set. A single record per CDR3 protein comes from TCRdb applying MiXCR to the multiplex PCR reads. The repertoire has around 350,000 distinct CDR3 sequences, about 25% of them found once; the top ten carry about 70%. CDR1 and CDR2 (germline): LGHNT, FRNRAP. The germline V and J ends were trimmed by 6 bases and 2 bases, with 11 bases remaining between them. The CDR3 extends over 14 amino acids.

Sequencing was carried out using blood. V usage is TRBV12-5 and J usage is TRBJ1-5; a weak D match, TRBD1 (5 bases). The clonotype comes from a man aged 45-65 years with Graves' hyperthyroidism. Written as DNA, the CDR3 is TGTGCTAGTGGCCCTGCAGGGCGCAATCAGCCCCAGCATTTT. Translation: CASGPAGRNQPQHF.